This T cell receptor (beta chain) was found in a study of T-cell reconstitution after alpha-beta-depleted transplantation in children. Overall study results and limits: At around two months after transplant, the alpha-beta T cells were reportedly derived from several hundred expanded clones that came from non-depleted graft cells. Among T cells one year after transplant, newly produced cells accounted for most counts and diversity.

It was with unique molecular identifiers that the TCRbeta library was prepared. TCRdb passed the PCR reads through MiXCR, listing each CDR3 protein once. The table records 40,000 to 55,000 distinct CDR3 sequences, approximately 6.1% of them present only once. This clonotype was picked up many times. Its antigen is currently unknown. Germline CDR1 is LGHNA and CDR2 is YNFKEQ. There are 16 residues in the CDR3. V shed 1 base and J 6 bases; nucleotides not matched to a gene: 11. This material consisted of PBMCs, mostly from graft donor cells, taken 60 days after TCRalphabeta/CD19-depleted stem cell transplant. The receptor was isolated from a female patient aged 2-9 years who had a stem cell transplant for aplastic anemia, so the T cells may come from the graft donor. The J gene is TRBJ1-1, the V gene TRBV4-2, with 7 nucleotides matching TRBD1. The DNA of the CDR3 is TGTGCCAGCAGCCAAGGCACAACAGGGGACGGGGCTGAAGCTTTCTTT. Translated, it gives CASSQGTTGDGAEAFF.